This passage covers 20 T cell receptor beta chains from one sample sequenced in a study of T cell responses to AZD1222 COVID-19 vaccine (dated by TCRdb to the early 2020s). This specimen's time point label, interpreted: baseline before first vaccination. Library generation was performed with the immunoSEQ multiplex PCR assay. Drawn from immuneACCESS, this table holds only the in-frame rearrangements with V and J called that TCRdb kept. Clones are partly lost; checked studies trace under half to an unresolved V gene and leave the rest unexplained. This sample gives under 120,000 clones in total; 80% to 95% of them show up just once. Roughly 1.3% of the sample lies in the top ten. The sample consisted of peripheral blood, taken on day 0 of AZD1222 vaccination. The receptor set was obtained from an adult in good health.

This clone was recorded once. The rearrangement links TRBV6-1 to TRBJ2-5; 7 bases fit TRBD1. Trimming cost V 5 bases and J 1 base; bases outside gene matches: 4. Germline loops: CDR1 MNHNS, CDR2 SASEGT. The CDR3 has 14 amino acids. CDR3 sequence: CASSSGGTQETQYF. CDR3 coding DNA: TGTGCCAGCAGTTCAGGGGGAACCCAAGAGACCCAGTACTTC.

The chain couples TRBV9 to TRBJ2-6, with unresolved D. V was shortened by 0 bases and J by 4 bases, with 11 bases between the two germline ends. Germline CDR1 and CDR2: SGDLS and YYNGEE. The CDR3 consists of 16 residues. The CDR3 DNA reads TGTGCCAGCAGCGTAGCTGCAGGAACGGGGGCCAACGTCCTGACTTTC. It specifies CASSVAAGTGANVLTF.

This clone showed up just once. The genes are TRBV5-5 and TRBJ1-3, with a possible D match to TRBD1 (6 bases). From germline, CDR1 is SGHKS and CDR2 YYEKEE (reference sequence). With 3 bases removed from V and 0 bases from J, the gap between germline ends came to 16 bases. The CDR3 consists of 17 residues. This chain's CDR3 is CASSWGRGPSSGNTIYF. As DNA, the CDR3 is TGTGCCAGCAGCTGGGGGCGGGGCCCGAGCTCTGGAAACACCATATATTTT.

CDR3 protein: CATNGGVFNEKLFF. CDR3 nucleotide sequence: TGTGCCACCAATGGGGGAGTTTTTAATGAAAAACTGTTTTTT. V and J are TRBV19 and TRBJ1-4, with D perhaps matching TRBD1 (5 bases). The CDR3 spans 14 residues. V was pared by 10 bases and J by 4 bases, with 16 bases between. Looked up from germline, CDR1 is LNHDA and CDR2 is SQIVND (reference sequence).

This chain uses TRBV6-1 with TRBJ1-2, with TRBD1 matching over 10 bases. CDR3 size: 17 residues. The V gene end was trimmed by 4 bases and the J gene end by 8 bases; junction bases not matched to a gene: 16. Per germline, CDR1 MNHNS and CDR2 SASEGT. CDR3 bases: TGTGCCAGCAGTGGGGGACAGGGGACGATTCCAACAGGAGGCTACACCTTC. Translating it yields CASSGGQGTIPTGGYTF.

The rearrangement uses TRBV5-3 and TRBJ2-1; D not certain. TRBV5-3 is labeled an ORF, and its function is uncertain. The CDR3 totals 17 residues. The ends were cut back, 1 base at V and 0 bases at J, with 14 bases in the middle. The CDR3 is CARSLYERPHSYNEQFF. DNA of the CDR3: TGTGCCAGAAGCTTGTATGAGCGTCCTCACTCCTACAATGAGCAGTTCTTC.

The chain links TRBV9 to TRBJ2-1; D not certain. This CDR3 is built from 16 residues. V was cut by 4 bases and J by 2 bases, with 16 bases left in between. Germline CDR1 SGDLS, CDR2 YYNGEE. CDR3 in DNA: TGTGCCAGCAGCACAAGGCAGGACCCAACCTACAATGAGCAGTTCTTC. Its protein product is CASSTRQDPTYNEQFF.

V gene TRBV5-1 combines with J gene TRBJ1-5; D unresolved. The CDR3 runs to 14 residues. Germline V lookup: CDR1 SGHRS, CDR2 YFSETQ. Trimming took 0 bases from V and 7 from J, leaving 11 bases between them. The CDR3 here is CASSLEGGRQPQHF. CDR3 in DNA: TGCGCCAGCAGCTTGGAAGGCGGGCGGCAGCCCCAGCATTTT. The whole variable domain, filled in from reference TRBV5-1 and TRBJ1-5, reads KAGVTQTPRYLIKTRGQQVTLSCSPISGHRSVSWYQQTPGQGLQFLFEYFSETQRNKGNFPGRFSGRQFSNSRSEMNVSTLELGDSALYLCASSLEGGRQPQHFGDGTRLSIL.

The chain is built from TRBV28 and TRBJ2-6, with TRBD1 matching 10 bases. CDR1 is MDHEN, CDR2 SYDVKM, per germline. With V trimmed by 3 bases and J by 1 base, 6 bases remained unmatched. This CDR3 has 18 amino acids. In DNA, the CDR3 is TGTGCCAGCAGTTTCTCCGGACAGGGGGTATCTGGGGCCAACGTCCTGACTTTC. It codes for CASSFSGQGVSGANVLTF.

V gene TRBV18 combines with J gene TRBJ2-3; 7 positions match TRBD2. The CDR3 runs 16 residues. Trimming removed 3 bases from V and 5 bases from J; junction bases left unmatched: 11. Germline V gives CDR1 KGHSH, CDR2 LQKENI. For the CDR3, the DNA is TGTGCCAGCTCACCCGAGGCGGGAGCCAACGGAGATACGCAGTATTTT. Protein product: CASSPEAGANGDTQYF.

This sequence joins TRBV6-5 and TRBJ1-2; a weak D match, TRBD1 (5 bases). Per germline, CDR1 MNHEY and CDR2 SVGAGI. V was trimmed by 5 bases and J by 8 bases, leaving 12 bases between them. This CDR3 is built from 12 residues. CDR3 protein: CASSTRDRGYTF. The CDR3 coding sequence is TGTGCCAGCAGTACCAGGGATCGAGGCTACACCTTC.

V is TRBV9 and J is TRBJ1-1, with TRBD1 as a possible D gene (5 bases). With 3 bases removed from V and 1 base from J, the gap between germline ends came to 10 bases. Germline V gene lookup returns CDR1 SGDLS and CDR2 YYNGEE. The CDR3 sequence is 14 residues long. The CDR3 protein is CASSARDQNTEAFF. Here the CDR3 DNA reads TGTGCCAGCAGCGCCCGGGACCAGAACACTGAAGCTTTCTTT.

This clone was counted only a few times. This sequence joins TRBV11-3 and TRBJ2-3, with 9 bases that match TRBD2. The trim removed 2 bases at V and 2 bases at J, leaving 2 bases unmatched. Germline V gene data show CDR1 as SGHNT and CDR2 as YENEEA. The CDR3 runs 15 residues. The CDR3 nucleotides are TGTGCCAGCAGCTTACTAGCGGGGCTCACAGATACGCAGTATTTT. Its protein is CASSLLAGLTDTQYF.

The V call is TRBV6-5, the J call TRBJ2-7, with TRBD1 identical over 9 bases. This CDR3 is built from 13 residues. Germline V gene sequence: CDR1 MNHEY, CDR2 SVGAGI. J gave up 5 bases and V 8 bases, and 7 bases lay outside the gene matches. The DNA of the CDR3 is TGTGCCAGCGGCAGAACAGGGGGCCACGAGCAGTACTTC. Its protein is CASGRTGGHEQYF.

The gene calls are TRBV30 and TRBJ1-5; a weak D match, TRBD1 (5 bases). Trimming pared 1 base from V and 6 bases from J, leaving 13 bases between. Looked up from germline, CDR1 is GTSNPN and CDR2 is SVGIG (reference sequence). The CDR3 runs 14 residues. Here the CDR3 reads CAWSEQGWAQPQHF. CDR3 nucleotides: TGTGCCTGGAGTGAGCAGGGCTGGGCTCAGCCCCAGCATTTT.

The V gene is TRBV28, the J gene TRBJ2-7; 8 nucleotides match TRBD2. The CDR3 contains 16 residues. Germline trimming cut 5 bases from V and 0 bases from J; bases unmatched to any gene: 9. Germline V gene lookup returns CDR1 MDHEN and CDR2 SYDVKM. Here the CDR3 DNA reads TGTGCCAGCAGTGACCCGGGGAGCGGGAGCTCCTACGAGCAGTACTTC. It encodes CASSDPGSGSSYEQYF.

This chain connects TRBV7-9 to TRBJ1-1; D gene unclear. In germline, CDR1 is SEHNR, CDR2 FQNEAQ (reference sequence). With 1 base removed from V and 2 bases from J, the gap between germline ends came to 8 bases. This CDR3 has 14 amino acids. CDR3 DNA sequence: TGTGCCAGCAGCTTAGGCCCGATAAACACTGAAGCTTTCTTT. Translation: CASSLGPINTEAFF.

This rearrangement joins TRBV18 to TRBJ2-5; 9 bases match TRBD2. The trim removed 9 bases at V and 4 bases at J, leaving 6 bases unmatched. The CDR3 extends over 13 amino acids. CDR1 is KGHSH, CDR2 LQKENI, per germline. The CDR3 protein is CASSQTSGETQYF. Here the CDR3 DNA reads TGTGCCAGTTCCCAGACTAGCGGAGAGACCCAGTACTTC.

This clone has only one observation. The chain couples TRBV5-6 to TRBJ1-2, with 8 bases matching TRBD1. CDR1 SGHDT and CDR2 YYEEEE come from the germline V gene. This CDR3 region has 14 residues. J was trimmed by 8 bases and V by 4 bases; bases with no gene match: 10. The CDR3 loop is CASSGMTGAKGYTF. DNA of the CDR3: TGTGCCAGCAGCGGGATGACAGGGGCGAAAGGCTACACCTTC.

The chain is built from TRBV18 and TRBJ2-7; 12 nucleotides align to TRBD2. The trim removed 0 bases at V and 4 bases at J, leaving 4 bases unmatched. There are 16 residues in the CDR3. CDR1 and CDR2 (germline): KGHSH, LQKENI. DNA for the CDR3: TGTGCCAGCTCACCACCTCTAGCGGGGGGGTTGTACGAGCAGTACTTC. Translation: CASSPPLAGGLYEQYF.